This T cell receptor beta chain was sequenced for a study of preoperative IRX-2 immunotherapy in early breast cancer. Per germline, CDR1 MNHGY and CDR2 SAAAGT. The germline V and J ends were trimmed by 2 bases and 7 bases, with 14 bases remaining between them. The CDR3 loop spans 14 amino acids. The treatment is: preoperative locoregional IRX-2 cytokine immunotherapy. This phase Ib study tested locoregional IRX-2 cytokine immunotherapy given before surgery. Only in-frame clones appear in the TCRdb table, and some are missing; sequencing was by immunoSEQ multiplex PCR. The sample carries tens of thousands of clones, under 90% recorded once.

This chain links TRBV6-8 with TRBJ2-5, with D perhaps given as TRBD1 or TRBD2 (5 bases each). Specimen collection occurred from a patient treated with IRX-2 immunotherapy. The TCR was taken from a human donor with breast cancer. CDR3 in amino acids: CASSYVRGTATQYF. CDR3 nucleotide sequence: TGTGCCAGCAGTTACGTTCGGGGCACGGCGACCCAGTACTTC.